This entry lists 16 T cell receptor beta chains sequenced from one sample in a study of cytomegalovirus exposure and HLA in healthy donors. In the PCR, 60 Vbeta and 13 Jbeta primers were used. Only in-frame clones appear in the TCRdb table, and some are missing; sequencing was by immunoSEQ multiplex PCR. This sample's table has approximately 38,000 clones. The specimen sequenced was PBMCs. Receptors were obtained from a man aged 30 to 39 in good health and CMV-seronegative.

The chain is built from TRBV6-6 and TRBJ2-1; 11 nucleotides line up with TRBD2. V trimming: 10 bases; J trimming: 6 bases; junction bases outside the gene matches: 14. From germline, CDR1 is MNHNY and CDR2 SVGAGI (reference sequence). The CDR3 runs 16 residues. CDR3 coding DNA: TGTGCCACCACCGGGACTAGCGGCTTTGGTTTCAATGAGCAGTTCTTC. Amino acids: CATTGTSGFGFNEQFF.

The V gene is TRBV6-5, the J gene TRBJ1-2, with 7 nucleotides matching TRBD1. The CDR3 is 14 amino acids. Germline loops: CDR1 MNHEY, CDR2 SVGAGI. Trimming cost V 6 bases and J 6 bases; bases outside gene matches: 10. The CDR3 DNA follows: TGTGCCAGCAGACCGACAGGGTGGAAAGATGGCTACACCTTC. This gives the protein CASRPTGWKDGYTF.

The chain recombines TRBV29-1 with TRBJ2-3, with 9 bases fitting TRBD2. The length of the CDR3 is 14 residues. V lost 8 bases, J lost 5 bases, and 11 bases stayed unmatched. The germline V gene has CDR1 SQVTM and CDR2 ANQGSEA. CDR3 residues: CSPCSGSRIDTQYF. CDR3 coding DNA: TGCAGCCCTTGTAGCGGGAGCCGTATAGATACGCAGTATTTT.

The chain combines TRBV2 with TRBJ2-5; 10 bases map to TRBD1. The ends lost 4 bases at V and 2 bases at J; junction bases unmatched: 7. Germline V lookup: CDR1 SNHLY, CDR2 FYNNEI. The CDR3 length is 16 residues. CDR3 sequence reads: CASSVPMGQGQETQYF. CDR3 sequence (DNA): TGTGCCAGCAGTGTACCGATGGGACAGGGGCAAGAGACCCAGTACTTC.

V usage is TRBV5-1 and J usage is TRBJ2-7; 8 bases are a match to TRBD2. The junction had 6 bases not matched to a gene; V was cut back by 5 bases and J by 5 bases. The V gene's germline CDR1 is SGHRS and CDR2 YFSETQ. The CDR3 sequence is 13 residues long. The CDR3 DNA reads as TGCGCCAGCAGTTTGACTAGCGACCACGAGCAGTACTTC. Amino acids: CASSLTSDHEQYF.

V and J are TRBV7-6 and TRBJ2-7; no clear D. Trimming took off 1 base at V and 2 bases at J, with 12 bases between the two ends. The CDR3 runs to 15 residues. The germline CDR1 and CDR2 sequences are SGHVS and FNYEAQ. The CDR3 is CASSLDSGRAYEQYF. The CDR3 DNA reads TGTGCCAGCAGCTTAGATTCTGGTCGGGCCTACGAGCAGTACTTC.

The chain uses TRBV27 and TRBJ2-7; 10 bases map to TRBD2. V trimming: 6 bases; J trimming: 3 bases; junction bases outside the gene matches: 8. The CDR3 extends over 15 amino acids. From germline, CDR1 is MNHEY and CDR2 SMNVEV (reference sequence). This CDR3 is CASRPSGSPSYEQYF. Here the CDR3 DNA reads TGTGCCAGCAGACCTAGCGGGAGTCCAAGCTACGAGCAGTACTTC.

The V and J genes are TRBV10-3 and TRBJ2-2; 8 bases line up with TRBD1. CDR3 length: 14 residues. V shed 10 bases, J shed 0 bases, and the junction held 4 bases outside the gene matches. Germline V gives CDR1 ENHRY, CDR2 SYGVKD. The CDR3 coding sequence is TGTGCCACTAGGACAGGGACGAACACCGGGGAGCTGTTTTTT. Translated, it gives CATRTGTNTGELFF.

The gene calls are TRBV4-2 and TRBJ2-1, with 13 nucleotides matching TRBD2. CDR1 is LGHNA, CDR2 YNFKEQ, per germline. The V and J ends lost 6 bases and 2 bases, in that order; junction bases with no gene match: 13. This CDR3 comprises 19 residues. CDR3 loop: CASRTPGLAGPRAYNEQFF. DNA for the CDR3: TGTGCCAGCAGAACTCCGGGACTAGCGGGACCTAGGGCCTACAATGAGCAGTTCTTC.

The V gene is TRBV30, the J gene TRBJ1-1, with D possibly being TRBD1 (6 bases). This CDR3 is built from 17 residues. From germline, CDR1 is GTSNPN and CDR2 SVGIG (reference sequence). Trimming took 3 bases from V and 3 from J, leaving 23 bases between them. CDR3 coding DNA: TGTGCCTGGAGCTGGGACCCGGGGGGCGCTGGGGACACTGAAGCTTTCTTT. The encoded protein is CAWSWDPGGAGDTEAFF.

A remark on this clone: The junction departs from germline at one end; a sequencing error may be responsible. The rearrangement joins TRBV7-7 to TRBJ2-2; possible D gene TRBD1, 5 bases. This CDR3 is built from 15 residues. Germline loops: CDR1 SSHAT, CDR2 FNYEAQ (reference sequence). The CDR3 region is CASSLGRLGTGELFF. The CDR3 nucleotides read TGTGCTAGCAGCTTGGGGCGGTTAGGGACCGGGGAGCTGTTTTTT.

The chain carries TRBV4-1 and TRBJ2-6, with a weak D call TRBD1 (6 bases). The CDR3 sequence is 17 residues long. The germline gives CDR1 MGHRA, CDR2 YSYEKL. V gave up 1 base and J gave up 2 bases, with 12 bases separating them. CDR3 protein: CASSQVAGVPGANVLTF. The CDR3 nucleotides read TGCGCCAGCAGCCAAGTCGCAGGGGTGCCTGGGGCCAACGTCCTGACTTTC.

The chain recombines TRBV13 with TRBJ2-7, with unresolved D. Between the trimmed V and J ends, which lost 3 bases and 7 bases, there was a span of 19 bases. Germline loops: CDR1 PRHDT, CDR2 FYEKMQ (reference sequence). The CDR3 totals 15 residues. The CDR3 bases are TGTGCCAGCAGCTTGGGCCCAAAAAGACCGTGGGAGCAGTACTTC. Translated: CASSLGPKRPWEQYF. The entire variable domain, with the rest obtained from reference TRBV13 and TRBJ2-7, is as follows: AAGVIQSPRHLIKEKRETATLKCYPIPRHDTVYWYQQGPGQDPQFLISFYEKMQSDKGSIPDRFSAQQFSDYHSELNMSSLELGDSALYFCASSLGPKRPWEQYFGPGTRLTVT.

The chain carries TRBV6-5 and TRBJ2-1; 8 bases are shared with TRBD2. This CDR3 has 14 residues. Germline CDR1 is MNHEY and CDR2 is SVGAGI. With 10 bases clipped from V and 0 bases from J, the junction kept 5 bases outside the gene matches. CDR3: CATGRAFSYNEQFF. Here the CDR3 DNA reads TGTGCCACCGGGAGGGCTTTCTCCTACAATGAGCAGTTCTTC.

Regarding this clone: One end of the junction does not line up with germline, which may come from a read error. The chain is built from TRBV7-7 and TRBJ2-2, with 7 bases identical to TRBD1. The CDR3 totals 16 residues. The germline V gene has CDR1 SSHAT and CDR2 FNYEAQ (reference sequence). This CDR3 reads CASSLGRQGLVGELFF. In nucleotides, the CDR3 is TGTGCTAGCAGCTTAGGACGACAGGGCTTAGTCGGGGAGCTGTTTTTT.

The CDR3 protein is CASSSSGQGDEKLFF. The CDR3 region has the DNA TGTGCCAGCAGTTCCTCCGGACAGGGAGATGAAAAACTGTTTTTT. The J gene is TRBJ1-4, the V gene TRBV28; TRBD1 aligns across 8 bases. This CDR3 comprises 15 residues. The V gene end was trimmed by 4 bases and the J gene end by 6 bases; junction bases not matched to a gene: 7. Per germline, CDR1 MDHEN and CDR2 SYDVKM.